The clone carrying this T cell receptor (beta chain) occurred many times. Antigen specificity is unknown. The data originate from a study of early T cells in non-severe SARS-CoV-2 infection. In the study overall: Sequencing of unsorted whole blood was done on bulk RNA, leaving chains unpaired. Study conclusions and caveats: Reliance on VDJdb matching favored anti-spike CD8 responses; private and CD4 specificities were missed.

Unique molecular identifiers were attached to individual cDNA molecules. MiXCR was run by TCRdb on the 5' RACE reads, yielding one entry per CDR3 protein. The table has some 66,000 distinct CDR3 sequences, 13% seen once; the top ten hold about 8%. This receptor was obtained from an adult who was a healthcare worker with PCR-confirmed SARS-CoV-2 infection or an uninfected control (not recorded which). The sequencing input was whole blood.

The CDR3 DNA reads TGTGCCACCAGTGCTTCAGTTGGGAGCCTATATTTT. Amino acids: CATSASVGSLYF. The rearrangement joins TRBV24-1 to TRBJ1-3, with D uncertain. Deletions cut 5 bases from V and 14 bases from J, with 15 bases between. Germline V CDR1 and CDR2: KGHDR, SFDVKD. There are 12 residues in the CDR3.